The 30 T cell receptor beta chains below all came from one sample that was sequenced in a study of cytomegalovirus exposure and HLA in healthy donors. In the PCR, 60 Vbeta and 13 Jbeta primers were used. Assay used: immunoSEQ multiplex PCR; TCRdb lists only in-frame clones, some missing. Found here are hundreds of thousands of clones, 72% of them singletons; the top ten hold around 2%. Sequences were obtained from PBMCs. These TCRs come from a female donor in good health and CMV-seronegative.

This sequence joins TRBV7-9 and TRBJ1-6; D is undetermined. V was trimmed by 0 bases and J by 7 bases, leaving 10 bases between them. The CDR3 totals 15 residues. Looked up from germline, CDR1 is SEHNR and CDR2 is FQNEAQ (reference sequence). CDR3 region: CASSLAPLWNSPLHF. DNA for the CDR3: TGTGCCAGCAGCTTAGCCCCACTCTGGAATTCACCCCTCCACTTT.

The chain couples TRBV21-1 to TRBJ2-7; TRBD1 reflects the table's D call only, with no check against the DNA. TRBV21-1 is reported as a pseudogene. CDR3 length: 17 amino acids. Written as DNA, the CDR3 is TGTGCCAGCAGCAACTTGGGAAGGAGGACAGGGGCCTACGAGCAGTACTTC. Residues: CASSNLGRRTGAYEQYF.

The rearrangement uses TRBV27 and TRBJ1-1, with TRBD1 identical over 7 bases. This CDR3 region has 13 residues. Germline values: CDR1 MNHEY, CDR2 SMNVEV (reference sequence). V dropped 7 bases and J dropped 2; count of bases not matched to a gene: 4. The CDR3 loop reads CASKGQANTEAFF. Here the CDR3 DNA reads TGTGCCAGCAAAGGACAGGCTAACACTGAAGCTTTCTTT.

J is TRBJ2-5 and V is TRBV19; TRBD2 matches at 9 bases. This CDR3 contains 17 residues. Trimming cost V 3 bases and J 7 bases; bases outside gene matches: 15. Per the germline V gene, CDR1 is LNHDA and CDR2 is SQIVND (reference sequence). CDR3 DNA: TGTGCCAGTAGTATTGTCGGGTCTAGCGGGAAAGGGGTGACCCAGTACTTC. It encodes CASSIVGSSGKGVTQYF.

The rearrangement uses TRBV28 and TRBJ1-1; tentative D call: TRBD1 (6 bases). The CDR3 totals 12 residues. The ends were cut back, 2 bases at V and 6 bases at J, with 7 bases in the middle. The germline CDR1 and CDR2 sequences are MDHEN and SYDVKM. The CDR3: CASSLGTPEAFF. The CDR3 nucleotides read TGTGCCAGCAGTTTAGGGACACCTGAAGCTTTCTTT.

This clone was observed a handful of times. As DNA, the CDR3 is TGTGCCAGCAGTGTAGCGGGGCCCTACAATGAGCAGTTCTTC. Translating it yields CASSVAGPYNEQFF. The chain is built from TRBV6-5 and TRBJ2-1; the match to TRBD2 covers 8 bases. V trimming: 5 bases; J trimming: 2 bases; junction bases outside the gene matches: 2. Germline V gives CDR1 MNHEY, CDR2 SVGAGI. The CDR3 is made up of 14 amino acids.

This clone was seen only once. This chain joins TRBV7-2 and TRBJ2-1; 12 nucleotides align to TRBD2. This CDR3 is 16 amino acids long. J gave up 8 bases and V 5 bases, and 10 bases lay outside the gene matches. Germline loops: CDR1 SGHTA, CDR2 FQGNSA. The CDR3 region has the DNA TGTGCCAGCAGCCTTACTCTAGCGGGAGGGCCGGATGAGCAGTTCTTC. Protein sequence: CASSLTLAGGPDEQFF.

This chain uses TRBV6-1 with TRBJ1-4, with D tentatively TRBD1 (5 bases). The CDR3 extends over 14 amino acids. Germline CDR1 and CDR2: MNHNS and SASEGT. With 7 bases removed from V and 0 bases from J, the gap between germline ends came to 9 bases. CDR3 sequence reads: CASTGVSTNEKLFF. CDR3 nucleotide sequence: TGTGCCAGCACGGGGGTTTCAACTAATGAAAAACTGTTTTTT.

The DNA for the CDR3 is TGTGCCAGCAGTCCTGGACTGAGCTCTGGAAACACCATATATTTT. Encoded protein: CASSPGLSSGNTIYF. The chain carries TRBV27 and TRBJ1-3; D gene unclear. Trimming pared 5 bases from V and 0 bases from J, leaving 11 bases between. The germline gives CDR1 MNHEY, CDR2 SMNVEV (reference sequence). This CDR3 has 15 amino acids.

The chain uses TRBV11-3 and TRBJ1-1, with TRBD1 matching over 7 bases. The CDR3 runs 16 residues. From germline, CDR1 is SGHNT and CDR2 YENEEA. The V segment lost 2 bases and the J segment 1 base; nucleotides outside the gene matches: 7. For the CDR3, the DNA is TGTGCCAGCAGCTTAACCGACAGGGCGGCGAACACTGAAGCTTTCTTT. Translated: CASSLTDRAANTEAFF.

The chain uses TRBV6-1 and TRBJ2-7; 9 bases agree with TRBD2. The CDR3 is 14 amino acids. Germline V gives CDR1 MNHNS, CDR2 SASEGT. Germline trimming cut 4 bases from V and 3 bases from J; bases unmatched to any gene: 4. The CDR3 sequence: CASSAGTSLYEQYF. CDR3 DNA: TGTGCCAGCAGTGCCGGGACTAGCCTCTACGAGCAGTACTTC.

The CDR3 sequence: CAWGLSGSYEQYF. CDR3 sequence (DNA): TGTGCCTGGGGACTAAGCGGGAGCTACGAGCAGTACTTC. This chain joins TRBV30 and TRBJ2-7; TRBD2 matches 8 bases. V shed 5 bases and J 3 bases; nucleotides not matched to a gene: 6. From germline, CDR1 is GTSNPN and CDR2 SVGIG (reference sequence). The CDR3 runs to 13 residues.

The V and J genes are TRBV28 and TRBJ2-5; 11 bases are a match to TRBD2. The length of the CDR3 is 16 residues. Trimming took 4 bases from V and 3 from J; bases not matched to a gene: 7. Looked up from germline, CDR1 is MDHEN and CDR2 is SYDVKM. CDR3 sequence: CASSSQTSGSEETQYF. For the CDR3, the DNA is TGTGCCAGCAGTTCACAAACTAGCGGGAGCGAAGAGACCCAGTACTTC.

The chain is built from TRBV14 and TRBJ1-5; D possibly corresponds to TRBD1 (6 bases). From germline, CDR1 is SGHDN and CDR2 FVKESK. With 0 bases removed from V and 1 base from J, the gap between germline ends came to 16 bases. This CDR3 region has 18 residues. The CDR3 reads CASSQENAGEGSNQPQHF. The CDR3 DNA is TGTGCCAGCAGCCAAGAGAATGCAGGGGAAGGGAGCAATCAGCCCCAGCATTTT.

The chain links TRBV18 to TRBJ2-7, with 8 bases fitting TRBD1. This CDR3 contains 15 residues. The germline gives CDR1 KGHSH, CDR2 LQKENI. Unmatched junction bases numbered 8, after V lost 4 bases and J lost 3 bases. CDR3 nucleotide sequence: TGTGCCAGCTCACGATCACAGGGGGGTATCTACGAGCAGTACTTC. Amino acid sequence: CASSRSQGGIYEQYF.

The gene calls are TRBV9 and TRBJ2-2; no reliable D call. This CDR3 has 16 amino acids. Germline CDR1 SGDLS, CDR2 YYNGEE. V gave up 0 bases and J gave up 0 bases, with 9 bases separating them. The CDR3 bases are TGTGCCAGCAGCGTAGCGGGTCGGGCGAACACCGGGGAGCTGTTTTTT. Protein sequence: CASSVAGRANTGELFF.

The chain is built from TRBV18 and TRBJ1-1; the D is unclear. The V gene's germline CDR1 is KGHSH and CDR2 LQKENI. The CDR3 is made up of 15 amino acids. Trimming pared 2 bases from V and 1 base from J, leaving 11 bases between. CDR3 amino acids: CASSPSQAQNTEAFF. The CDR3 nucleotides are TGTGCCAGCTCACCAAGTCAGGCCCAGAACACTGAAGCTTTCTTT.

The chain links TRBV9 to TRBJ1-2; no firm D call. Trimming removed 5 bases from V and 2 bases from J, with 10 bases in between. CDR1 is SGDLS and CDR2 is YYNGEE in the germline V gene. CDR3 size: 13 residues. CDR3 residues: CASSPQENYGYTF. The CDR3 coding sequence is TGTGCCAGCAGTCCTCAGGAAAACTATGGCTACACCTTC.

This sequence joins TRBV11-2 and TRBJ2-7, with 11 bases fitting TRBD2. This CDR3 has 15 residues. CDR1 is SGHAT and CDR2 is FQNNGV in the germline V gene. J gave up 3 bases and V 1 base, and 2 bases lay outside the gene matches. CDR3 bases: TGTGCCAGCAGCTTAGTAGCGGGAGGGTTCTACGAGCAGTACTTC. Encoded protein: CASSLVAGGFYEQYF.

The V and J genes are TRBV2 and TRBJ2-2; D gene unclear. V gave up 0 bases and J gave up 0 bases, with 5 bases separating them. Germline loops: CDR1 SNHLY, CDR2 FYNNEI. The CDR3 totals 15 residues. CDR3 sequence reads: CASSEAASNTGELFF. CDR3 nucleotide sequence: TGTGCCAGCAGTGAAGCAGCCTCGAACACCGGGGAGCTGTTTTTT.

This clone was seen only once. This sequence joins TRBV25-1 and TRBJ2-7, with 9 bases that match TRBD2. CDR3 size: 14 residues. Germline values: CDR1 MGHDK, CDR2 SYGVNS. V dropped 3 bases and J dropped 4; count of bases not matched to a gene: 4. The CDR3 region has the DNA TGTGCCAGCAGTGATCCGACTAGCGGTTACGAGCAGTACTTC. It translates to CASSDPTSGYEQYF.

The chain has TRBV19 and TRBJ2-7, with D possibly matching TRBD1 (6 bases). V was trimmed by 3 bases and J by 0 bases, leaving 12 bases between them. From germline, CDR1 is LNHDA and CDR2 SQIVND (reference sequence). The CDR3 has 15 amino acids. CDR3 DNA: TGTGCCAGTAGTATCCAACTAGGGGGCTCCTACGAGCAGTACTTC. Amino acid sequence: CASSIQLGGSYEQYF.

In DNA form, the CDR3 reads TGTGCCAGCAGCCCGGTGAATCAGCCCCAGCATTTT. Translation gives CASSPVNQPQHF. The chain has TRBV27 and TRBJ1-5; D is ambiguous. With 6 bases removed from V and 4 bases from J, the gap between germline ends came to 7 bases. The CDR3 loop spans 12 amino acids. Germline V gene data show CDR1 as MNHEY and CDR2 as SMNVEV (reference sequence).

The chain employs TRBV15 and TRBJ1-1; TRBD1 aligns across 9 bases. The CDR3 length is 17 residues. Germline-derived CDR1 and CDR2 are LNHNV and YYDKDF (reference sequence). J was trimmed by 7 bases and V by 2 bases; bases with no gene match: 14. CDR3 coding DNA: TGTGCCACCAGCAGACTTCGGGGACAGGGCGGGGAGGGTGAAGCTTTCTTT. It specifies CATSRLRGQGGEGEAFF.

This clone was picked up a small number of times. The CDR3 coding sequence is TGTGCCAGCAGTTTATGGTTGTCCGGGACAGGGATAGGAAACACCATATATTTT. This codes for CASSLWLSGTGIGNTIYF. The chain combines TRBV28 with TRBJ1-3, with 9 bases fitting TRBD1. With 0 bases clipped from V and 4 bases from J, the junction kept 10 bases outside the gene matches. The CDR3 totals 18 residues. The V gene's germline CDR1 is MDHEN and CDR2 SYDVKM.

The chain has TRBV27 and TRBJ1-1; D is possibly TRBD1 (5 bases). Germline-derived CDR1 and CDR2 are MNHEY and SMNVEV (reference sequence). The CDR3 totals 12 residues. Trimming removed 6 bases at V and 10 bases at J, with 15 bases between. CDR3 nucleotides: TGTGCCAGCAGCGGGGGGGTCGAGGGAGCTTTCTTT. Translated: CASSGGVEGAFF.

The V call is TRBV5-1, the J call TRBJ2-7, with D possibly being TRBD1 (5 bases). This CDR3 is built from 12 residues. Germline V lookup: CDR1 SGHRS, CDR2 YFSETQ. V was shortened by 3 bases and J by 3 bases, with 7 bases between the two germline ends. The CDR3 loop reads CASSSQGYEQYF. The DNA for the CDR3 is TGCGCCAGCAGCTCCCAGGGCTACGAGCAGTACTTC.

The chain employs TRBV11-3 and TRBJ2-2; perhaps TRBD2 as D (6 bases). This CDR3 comprises 16 residues. Germline V CDR1 and CDR2: SGHNT, YENEEA. Trimming left V 3 bases short and J 3 bases short, with 14 bases between. The CDR3 sequence is CASSFTSRRDTGELFF. The CDR3 DNA reads TGTGCCAGCAGCTTTACCAGCCGGAGGGACACCGGGGAGCTGTTTTTT.

This clone was seen a few times. The chain is built from TRBV2 and TRBJ2-5; 7 bases align to TRBD2. The J call could be wrong; TRBJ2-7 is a better fit for the DNA end. The germline V gene encodes CDR1 SNHLY and CDR2 FYNNEI. The length of the CDR3 is 15 residues. The CDR3: CASDPPREASYEQYF. The DNA of the CDR3 is TGTGCCAGCGACCCCCCCCGGGAGGCATCCTACGAGCAGTACTTC.

The rearrangement uses TRBV9 and TRBJ2-1; D is unresolved. The CDR3 extends over 14 amino acids. The V gene's germline CDR1 is SGDLS and CDR2 YYNGEE. The ends were cut back, 4 bases at V and 5 bases at J, with 13 bases in the middle. This chain's CDR3 is CASSPRRGHNEQFF. For the CDR3, the DNA is TGTGCCAGCAGCCCGAGAAGAGGCCACAATGAGCAGTTCTTC.